In this sample, the clone carrying this TCR beta chain turned up a few times. The data belong to a study of cytomegalovirus exposure and HLA in healthy donors. The primer mix had 60 Vbeta and 13 Jbeta primers. Libraries were prepared by immunoSEQ multiplex PCR; TCRdb keeps only in-frame clonotypes and omits some of them. There are approximately 110,000 clones in the sample; approximately 81% occur only once, and less than 2.5% lies in the top ten. V gave up 7 bases and J gave up 3 bases, with 16 bases separating them. The CDR3 sequence is 15 residues long. Germline-derived CDR1 and CDR2 are MNHNY and SVGAGI (reference sequence).

This sequence was found in a woman between 25 and 40 years old in good health and CMV-seronegative. The specimen sequenced was PBMCs. This chain links TRBV6-6 with TRBJ2-1, with D maybe TRBD1 (6 bases). CDR3 sequence reads: CASKTGPLNYNEQFF. The DNA for the CDR3 is TGTGCCAGCAAAACAGGGCCCTTAAACTACAATGAGCAGTTCTTC.